The 23 T cell receptor beta chains presented below share a single source sample, sequenced in a study of preoperative IRX-2 immunotherapy in early breast cancer. The data were produced by immunoSEQ multiplex PCR, yet TCRdb's version contains in-frame clones alone and is incomplete. Of roughly 29,000 clones in the sample, around 91% are singletons; the top ten hold around a tenth. Treatment defined: preoperative locoregional IRX-2 cytokine immunotherapy. This material was acquired from a patient treated with IRX-2 immunotherapy. The receptors here all came from a human donor with breast cancer.

In its sample, this clone was seen once. V usage is TRBV10-3 and J usage is TRBJ1-1; D gene ambiguous. V was clipped by 4 bases and J by 5 bases, with 11 bases between them. This CDR3 is 13 amino acids long. Germline V gene lookup returns CDR1 ENHRY and CDR2 SYGVKD. Written as DNA, the CDR3 is TGTGCCATCAGTGGCCAGGCAACTACTGAAGCTTTCTTT. Its protein is CAISGQATTEAFF.

As DNA, the CDR3 is TGTGCCTGGGCACAGGTCTACGAGCAGTACTTC. Amino acid sequence: CAWAQVYEQYF. The gene calls are TRBV30 and TRBJ2-7, with D possibly being TRBD1 (5 bases). The CDR3 length is 11 residues. CDR1 GTSNPN and CDR2 SVGIG come from the germline V gene (reference sequence). The ends were cut back, 5 bases at V and 3 bases at J, with 8 bases in the middle.

Here the CDR3 DNA reads TGTGCCACAGCGTCAAGACCCGGTGATTCACCCCTCCACTTT. Translating it yields CATASRPGDSPLHF. V usage is TRBV6-1 and J usage is TRBJ1-6, with D hard to call. The germline V and J ends were trimmed by 10 bases and 8 bases, with 18 bases remaining between them. CDR1 is MNHNS, CDR2 SASEGT, per germline. The CDR3 has 14 residues.

The gene calls are TRBV7-9 and TRBJ1-2, with no clear D. The germline gives CDR1 SEHNR, CDR2 FQNEAQ (reference sequence). Trimming took 5 bases from V and 2 from J, leaving 6 bases between them. The CDR3 contains 12 residues. CDR3 amino acids: CASSDGNYGYTF. CDR3 sequence (DNA): TGTGCCAGCAGCGACGGAAACTATGGCTACACCTTC.

The chain combines TRBV6-6 with TRBJ2-2, with 8 bases lining up with TRBD1. Germline V gene lookup returns CDR1 MNHNY and CDR2 SVGAGI (reference sequence). The CDR3 sequence is 15 residues long. With 6 bases clipped from V and 2 bases from J, the junction kept 5 bases outside the gene matches. CDR3 DNA sequence: TGTGCCAGCAGAACGGGACAGGCCAACACCGGGGAGCTGTTTTTT. It translates to CASRTGQANTGELFF.

The chain carries TRBV2 and TRBJ1-5, with TRBD1 identical over 11 bases. CDR3 length: 15 residues. Looked up from germline, CDR1 is SNHLY and CDR2 is FYNNEI. Trimming removed 7 bases from V and 4 bases from J; junction bases left unmatched: 6. The CDR3 DNA reads as TGTGCCAGCAACCGGGACAGGGGGGCGAATCAGCCCCAGCATTTT. Encoded protein: CASNRDRGANQPQHF. The whole variable domain, filled in from reference TRBV2 and TRBJ1-5, reads EPEVTQTPSHQVTQMGQEVILRCVPISNHLYFYWYRQILGQKVEFLVSFYNNEISEKSEIFDDQFSVERPDGSNFTLKIRSTKLEDSAMYFCASNRDRGANQPQHFGDGTRLSIL.

This chain links TRBV27 with TRBJ1-5; D not certain. Between the trimmed V and J ends, which lost 4 bases and 1 base, there was a span of 5 bases. Germline V lookup: CDR1 MNHEY, CDR2 SMNVEV (reference sequence). The CDR3 is 13 residues long. The CDR3 here is CASSSRSNQPQHF. CDR3 nucleotide sequence: TGTGCCAGCAGTTCTCGGAGCAATCAGCCCCAGCATTTT.

The V and J genes are TRBV19 and TRBJ1-4; no definite D call. CDR1 LNHDA and CDR2 SQIVND come from the germline V gene (reference sequence). CDR3 length: 13 residues. Deletions cut 5 bases from V and 5 bases from J, with 9 bases between. CDR3 amino acids: CASSPYVNEKLFF. The CDR3 region has the DNA TGTGCCAGTAGTCCATACGTAAATGAAAAACTGTTTTTT.

V and J are TRBV6-5 and TRBJ2-1; tentative D call: TRBD2 (7 bases). Trimming removed 0 bases at V and 6 bases at J, with 12 bases between. From germline, CDR1 is MNHEY and CDR2 SVGAGI. The CDR3 sequence is 15 residues long. CDR3 nucleotide sequence: TGTGCCAGCAGTTACTCGACTAGCAGGGGCAATGAGCAGTTCTTC. Its translation: CASSYSTSRGNEQFF.

The chain couples TRBV9 to TRBJ2-7; 10 nucleotides agree with TRBD1. The CDR3 covers 17 residues. The ends lost 4 bases at V and 0 bases at J; junction bases unmatched: 10. CDR1 and CDR2 from the germline V gene are SGDLS and YYNGEE. CDR3 loop: CASSPLPDRGYSYEQYF. For the CDR3, the DNA is TGTGCCAGCAGCCCTCTCCCGGACAGGGGGTACTCCTACGAGCAGTACTTC. The whole variable domain, filled in from reference TRBV9 and TRBJ2-7, reads DSGVTQTPKHLITATGQRVTLRCSPRSGDLSVYWYQQSLDQGLQFLIQYYNGEERAKGNILERFSAQQFPDLHSELNLSSLELGDSALYFCASSPLPDRGYSYEQYFGPGTRLTVT.

The chain joins TRBV7-9 to TRBJ1-1; maybe TRBD1 (6 bases). The CDR3 is 15 residues long. V lost 3 bases, J lost 0 bases, and 11 bases lay in between. Germline V gives CDR1 SEHNR, CDR2 FQNEAQ (reference sequence). The CDR3 region has the DNA TGTGCCAGCAGCTTCCTCAGGGGAGTGAACACTGAAGCTTTCTTT. This sequence encodes CASSFLRGVNTEAFF.

The chain employs TRBV19 and TRBJ2-6; TRBD2 aligns across 15 bases. This CDR3 region has 19 residues. The trim removed 4 bases at V and 1 base at J, leaving 5 bases unmatched. Germline CDR1 is LNHDA and CDR2 is SQIVND (reference sequence). CDR3 coding DNA: TGTGCCAGTAGTACCCGGACTAGCGGGGGGGCGTCTGGGGCCAACGTCCTGACTTTC. Its translation is CASSTRTSGGASGANVLTF.

A single count supports this clone. The rearrangement uses TRBV27 and TRBJ2-7; 11 nucleotides line up with TRBD1. Germline CDR1 reads MNHEY; CDR2 reads SMNVEV (reference sequence). Trimming took 9 bases from V and 3 from J; bases not matched to a gene: 7. The CDR3 has 14 amino acids. This chain's CDR3 is CASSAGTGGYEQYF. Here the CDR3 DNA reads TGTGCCAGTTCCGCCGGGACAGGGGGCTACGAGCAGTACTTC.

This chain connects TRBV5-1 to TRBJ2-5; 7 nucleotides line up with TRBD1. Germline assignment: CDR1 SGHRS and CDR2 YFSETQ. The junction had 5 bases not matched to a gene; V was cut back by 4 bases and J by 2 bases. The CDR3 spans 14 residues. The CDR3 sequence is CASSPGQQQETQYF. The CDR3, as DNA: TGCGCCAGCAGCCCGGGACAGCAGCAAGAGACCCAGTACTTC. The complete variable domain, with remaining parts taken from reference TRBV5-1 and TRBJ2-5, reads KAGVTQTPRYLIKTRGQQVTLSCSPISGHRSVSWYQQTPGQGLQFLFEYFSETQRNKGNFPGRFSGRQFSNSRSEMNVSTLELGDSALYLCASSPGQQQETQYFGPGTRLLVL.

The rearrangement uses TRBV7-2 and TRBJ1-6, with TRBD1 matching over 7 bases. Trimming at V came to 5 bases and at J to 9 bases, leaving 10 bases not matched to a gene. The length of the CDR3 is 15 residues. CDR1 is SGHTA and CDR2 is FQGNSA in the germline V gene. CDR3: CASSRVTGVGSPLHF. For the CDR3, the DNA is TGTGCCAGCAGCCGGGTAACAGGGGTCGGTTCACCCCTCCACTTT.

The chain is built from TRBV10-2 and TRBJ1-1; D gene unclear. This CDR3 is 13 amino acids long. The V end lost 6 bases, the J end lost 2 bases, and 10 bases lay between the germline ends. Germline V gives CDR1 WSHSY, CDR2 SAAADI. This CDR3 reads CASSILPNTEAFF. For the CDR3, the DNA is TGCGCCAGCAGCATCCTCCCCAACACTGAAGCTTTCTTT.

This chain links TRBV19 with TRBJ1-3, with TRBD1 identical over 9 bases. CDR1 and CDR2 from the germline V gene are LNHDA and SQIVND (reference sequence). The CDR3 runs 15 residues. V shed 9 bases, J shed 0 bases, and the junction held 6 bases outside the gene matches. CDR3 residues: CASTGTGYSGNTIYF. The CDR3 nucleotides are TGTGCCAGCACCGGGACAGGGTACTCTGGAAACACCATATATTTT.

V and J are TRBV7-2 and TRBJ1-2; 11 nucleotides match TRBD1. V trimming: 5 bases; J trimming: 8 bases; junction bases outside the gene matches: 4. Germline assignment: CDR1 SGHTA and CDR2 FQGNSA. The CDR3 runs 13 residues. The CDR3 DNA is TGTGCCAGCAGCCCGGACAGGGGGCTCGGCTACACCTTC. Protein product: CASSPDRGLGYTF. Supplemented by reference TRBV7-2 and TRBJ1-2, the full variable domain reads GAGVSQSPSNKVTEKGKDVELRCDPISGHTALYWYRQSLGQGLEFLIYFQGNSAPDKSGLPSDRFSAERTGGSVSTLTIQRTQQEDSAVYLCASSPDRGLGYTFGSGTRLTVV.

This chain connects TRBV25-1 to TRBJ2-4; D is possibly TRBD2 (5 bases). CDR1 is MGHDK, CDR2 SYGVNS, per germline. The CDR3 covers 14 residues. The ends were cut back, 3 bases at V and 8 bases at J, with 14 bases in the middle. CDR3 loop: CASSDTRRRDIQYF. The DNA for the CDR3 is TGTGCCAGCAGTGATACGCGGCGGCGGGACATTCAGTACTTC. The whole variable domain, filled in from reference TRBV25-1 and TRBJ2-4, reads EADIYQTPRYLVIGTGKKITLECSQTMGHDKMYWYQQDPGMELHLIHYSYGVNSTEKGDLSSESTVSRIRTEHFPLTLESARPSHTSQYLCASSDTRRRDIQYFGAGTRLSVL.

The V gene is TRBV10-3, the J gene TRBJ2-7, with D possibly TRBD1 on 6 matching bases. The germline V gene has CDR1 ENHRY and CDR2 SYGVKD. The CDR3 loop spans 14 amino acids. V was clipped by 2 bases and J by 0 bases, with 8 bases between them. The CDR3 nucleotides read TGTGCCATCAGTGAGGACAGGAGCTCCTACGAGCAGTACTTC. Translation gives CAISEDRSSYEQYF.

This clone was counted once. The chain combines TRBV5-6 with TRBJ2-3; 12 nucleotides match TRBD2. The CDR3 contains 16 residues. Germline V gene sequence: CDR1 SGHDT, CDR2 YYEEEE. V lost 4 bases, J lost 5 bases, and 8 bases stayed unmatched. This chain's CDR3 is CASSTRLAGVVDTQYF. Written as DNA, the CDR3 is TGTGCCAGCAGCACGAGACTAGCGGGAGTGGTAGATACGCAGTATTTT.

This chain connects TRBV21-1 to TRBJ2-7; TRBD1, as called in the table, went unchecked against the DNA. TRBV21-1 is a known pseudogene. The CDR3 length is 17 residues. The DNA for the CDR3 is TGTGCCAGCATGGGAGAGGGGGCCCCACTGACCGTCTACGAGCAGTACTTC. It yields the protein CASMGEGAPLTVYEQYF.

The chain is built from TRBV6-1 and TRBJ2-7, with 9 bases matching TRBD2. This CDR3 spans 15 amino acids. Trimming at V came to 4 bases and at J to 4 bases, leaving 8 bases not matched to a gene. Per germline, CDR1 MNHNS and CDR2 SASEGT. CDR3 residues: CASSGLAEALYEQYF. The CDR3, as DNA: TGTGCCAGCAGTGGACTAGCGGAGGCCCTTTACGAGCAGTACTTC.